What follows is one TCR beta chain and its context. The data are from a study of blood T cells in healthy people across ages. A second PCR of 7 to 11 cycles used a sample-barcoded 5' primer and a J-beta primer mix. TCRdb ran MiXCR on the 5' RACE reads and lists one entry per CDR3 protein. The sample records about 1.6 million distinct CDR3 sequences, around 36% being singletons. Trimming took 2 bases from V and 0 from J; bases not matched to a gene: 6. The CDR3 extends over 17 amino acids. Per the germline V gene, CDR1 is MNHEY and CDR2 is SMNVEV (reference sequence). The sequence derives from a woman in her 30s in good health. The sample was blood. V and J are TRBV27 and TRBJ2-4; 8 nucleotides line up with TRBD1. The CDR3 spells CASSLTGGTLAKNIQYF. CDR3 nucleotides: TGTGCCAGCAGTTTAACAGGGGGAACTTTAGCCAAAAACATTCAGTACTTC.